These 30 T cell receptor beta chains originate from one sample sequenced in a study of blood T cells in healthy people across ages. Through a sample-barcoded 5' primer and a J-beta primer mix, a second PCR was run for roughly 7 to 11 cycles. TCRdb analysed the 5' RACE reads with MiXCR anew, one entry per CDR3 protein. The sample consists of about 1.8 million distinct CDR3 sequences, roughly 50% of them appearing once. Material for sequencing was blood. The receptor source for this set is a middle-aged woman in good health.

V usage is TRBV25-1 and J usage is TRBJ1-1; unclear D gene. Per germline, CDR1 MGHDK and CDR2 SYGVNS. V dropped 0 bases and J dropped 0 bases, with 14 bases sitting between them. The CDR3 length is 17 residues. DNA for the CDR3: TGTGCCAGCAGTGAATATAGACGGGCAACGATGAACACTGAAGCTTTCTTT. It encodes CASSEYRRATMNTEAFF.

This rearrangement joins TRBV5-1 to TRBJ2-1, with 12 bases that match TRBD2. This CDR3 has 17 residues. With V trimmed by 4 bases and J by 9 bases, 14 bases remained unmatched. Germline V gene sequence: CDR1 SGHRS, CDR2 YFSETQ. CDR3 in amino acids: CASSPTPTSGGRIEQFF. The CDR3 nucleotides are TGCGCCAGCAGCCCCACCCCCACTAGCGGGGGGCGCATTGAGCAGTTCTTC.

This clonotype has a handful of counts. The chain couples TRBV12-5 to TRBJ2-1; 11 bases match TRBD2. Germline CDR1 is LGHNT and CDR2 is FRNRAP. This CDR3 is built from 15 residues. J lost 9 bases, V lost 6 bases, and 10 bases had no gene match. The CDR3 loop is CASGSVAGGNSEQFF. The CDR3 DNA follows: TGTGCTAGTGGCTCCGTAGCGGGGGGGAACAGTGAGCAGTTCTTC.

This clonotype was seen a handful of times. The chain joins TRBV9 to TRBJ2-1; 9 bases agree with TRBD2. There are 13 residues in the CDR3. The junction had 10 bases not matched to a gene; V was cut back by 4 bases and J by 14 bases. From germline, CDR1 is SGDLS and CDR2 YYNGEE. CDR3 protein: CASSPGLAGSEFF. The CDR3 region has the DNA TGTGCCAGCAGCCCCGGGCTAGCGGGGAGCGAGTTCTTC.

This chain joins TRBV7-2 and TRBJ2-4; D not certain. The CDR3 totals 15 residues. Germline values: CDR1 SGHTA, CDR2 FQGNSA. V was trimmed by 5 bases and J by 8 bases, leaving 19 bases between them. The CDR3 loop is CASSGPGDPFYIQYF. The CDR3 DNA reads TGTGCCAGCAGCGGTCCAGGCGATCCATTTTACATTCAGTACTTC.

This clonotype showed up just a few times. The chain recombines TRBV4-1 with TRBJ1-2; tentatively, D is TRBD1 (5 bases). V was shortened by 0 bases and J by 4 bases, with 12 bases between the two germline ends. Germline V gene lookup returns CDR1 MGHRA and CDR2 YSYEKL. This CDR3 has 15 amino acids. The CDR3 DNA reads TGCGCCAGCAGCCAAGATGGGGCGGGTTCCTATGGCTACACCTTC. Translation gives CASSQDGAGSYGYTF.

To note about this clonotype: The junction differs from germline at one of its ends, possibly a read error. The chain has TRBV28 and TRBJ2-5; 11 bases fit TRBD2. CDR1 is MDHEN, CDR2 SYDVKM, per germline. The CDR3 sequence is 14 residues long. In DNA form, the CDR3 reads TGTGCCACCCGGACTAGCGGGCTCCAAAAGACCCAGTACTTC. Translation gives CATRTSGLQKTQYF.

The CDR3 DNA reads TGTGCCAGCAGCCAAATAAGGGCGGGGGGCACAGATACGCAGTATTTT. This codes for CASSQIRAGGTDTQYF. The chain recombines TRBV3-1 with TRBJ2-3, with 7 nucleotides matching TRBD2. Germline assignment: CDR1 LGHDT and CDR2 YNNKEL (reference sequence). Unmatched junction bases numbered 6, after V lost 2 bases and J lost 1 base. The CDR3 is made up of 16 amino acids.

This clonotype has more than one count but fewer than ten. The genes are TRBV20-1 and TRBJ2-1; D possibly corresponds to TRBD2 (6 bases). Trimming took off 1 base at V and 0 bases at J, with 13 bases between the two ends. The CDR3 is 16 residues long. CDR1 is DFQATT, CDR2 SNEGSKA, per germline (reference sequence). This CDR3 is CSARVSAGSSYNEQFF. The CDR3 nucleotides are TGCAGTGCTAGAGTTTCCGCGGGGAGCTCCTACAATGAGCAGTTCTTC.

The chain combines TRBV5-1 with TRBJ2-5; D remains unclear. V shed 0 bases and J shed 11 bases, with 17 bases lying between them. The CDR3 is 14 amino acids. CDR1 is SGHRS and CDR2 is YFSETQ in the germline V gene. CDR3 protein: CASSLGNIGNEQYF. DNA for the CDR3: TGCGCCAGCAGCTTGGGTAACATAGGCAATGAGCAGTACTTC.

The table lists this clonotype with a few counts. The V call is TRBV7-2, the J call TRBJ2-3; D not resolved. Germline CDR1 reads SGHTA; CDR2 reads FQGNSA. The V end lost 3 bases, the J end lost 3 bases, and 10 bases lay between the germline ends. The CDR3 contains 14 residues. CDR3 in amino acids: CASSFPSLTDTQYF. CDR3 in DNA: TGTGCCAGCAGCTTTCCTTCCTTGACAGATACGCAGTATTTT.

This clonotype has a handful of counts. This chain links TRBV20-1 with TRBJ2-4; D might be TRBD1 (5 bases). Germline CDR1 reads DFQATT; CDR2 reads SNEGSKA (reference sequence). The V and J ends lost 5 bases and 0 bases respectively, with 20 bases between them. This CDR3 is 17 amino acids long. CDR3 DNA: TGCAGTGCTCTGCCTGTGGTACAGGCCTTAGCCAAAAACATTCAGTACTTC. Protein: CSALPVVQALAKNIQYF.

The chain recombines TRBV9 with TRBJ2-3; D is possibly TRBD2 (5 bases). CDR3 length equals 15 residues. Trimming cost V 5 bases and J 0 bases, with 13 bases left between them. Germline V gene data show CDR1 as SGDLS and CDR2 as YYNGEE. This CDR3 is CASSQAAASTDTQYF. The DNA for the CDR3 is TGTGCCAGCAGTCAAGCGGCCGCTAGCACAGATACGCAGTATTTT.

Only a few counts were recorded for this clonotype. V usage is TRBV7-8 and J usage is TRBJ2-3, with D possibly TRBD1 on 5 matching bases. There are 15 residues in the CDR3. V gave up 5 bases and J gave up 4 bases, with 16 bases separating them. CDR1 is SGHVS, CDR2 FQNEAQ, per germline. This chain's CDR3 is CASSPQAGYPDTQYF. CDR3 in DNA: TGTGCCAGCAGCCCACAGGCAGGGTACCCAGATACGCAGTATTTT.

Note on this clonotype: Compared with germline, one end of the junction differs, possibly owing to a read error. This rearrangement joins TRBV4-1 to TRBJ2-1; TRBD1 matches at 8 bases. The length of the CDR3 is 16 residues. Germline CDR1 is MGHRA and CDR2 is YSYEKL. CDR3 nucleotide sequence: TGCGCCAGCAAAGGCAGGGGGCCTTCTTACTACAATAAGCAGTTCTTC. Translating gives CASKGRGPSYYNKQFF.

This clonotype has more than one count but fewer than ten. The V and J genes are TRBV28 and TRBJ2-1; D gene unclear. This CDR3 is built from 15 residues. V shed 4 bases and J shed 4 bases, with 14 bases lying between them. Germline-derived CDR1 and CDR2 are MDHEN and SYDVKM. The CDR3 is CASSSPPRVYNEQFF. CDR3 nucleotide sequence: TGTGCCAGCAGTTCTCCCCCCCGGGTTTACAATGAGCAGTTCTTC.

The rearrangement uses TRBV5-1 and TRBJ1-2; TRBD1 might be the D (5 bases). Looked up from germline, CDR1 is SGHRS and CDR2 is YFSETQ. The CDR3 consists of 14 residues. Trimming removed 0 bases from V and 6 bases from J, with 12 bases in between. DNA of the CDR3: TGCGCCAGCAGCTTGGCCGGGGCGGCGGATGGCTACACCTTC. It encodes CASSLAGAADGYTF. The complete variable domain, with remaining parts taken from reference TRBV5-1 and TRBJ1-2, reads KAGVTQTPRYLIKTRGQQVTLSCSPISGHRSVSWYQQTPGQGLQFLFEYFSETQRNKGNFPGRFSGRQFSNSRSEMNVSTLELGDSALYLCASSLAGAADGYTFGSGTRLTVV.

As DNA, the CDR3 is TGTGCCAGCAGCTTATCCAGAGGGGTGGAGGAGACCCAGTACTTC. This encodes CASSLSRGVEETQYF. The V gene is TRBV7-2, the J gene TRBJ2-5; tentatively, D is TRBD1 or TRBD2 (5 bases each). Trimming took off 2 bases at V and 5 bases at J, with 15 bases between the two ends. This CDR3 spans 15 amino acids. Germline values: CDR1 SGHTA, CDR2 FQGNSA.

V and J are TRBV13 and TRBJ1-4; D may be TRBD1 (5 bases). The CDR3 spans 15 residues. V dropped 5 bases and J dropped 3 bases, with 13 bases sitting between them. Germline V gives CDR1 PRHDT, CDR2 FYEKMQ (reference sequence). The CDR3 loop is CASSPSTASNEKLFF. In nucleotides, the CDR3 is TGTGCCAGCAGCCCCTCGACAGCCTCTAATGAAAAACTGTTTTTT. The full variable domain, in which reference TRBV13 and TRBJ1-4 provide the parts outside the CDR3, is AAGVIQSPRHLIKEKRETATLKCYPIPRHDTVYWYQQGPGQDPQFLISFYEKMQSDKGSIPDRFSAQQFSDYHSELNMSSLELGDSALYFCASSPSTASNEKLFFGSGTQLSVL.

J is TRBJ2-3 and V is TRBV7-9; D is undetermined. In germline, CDR1 is SEHNR, CDR2 FQNEAQ (reference sequence). The CDR3 loop spans 13 amino acids. Trimming stripped 2 bases from V and 6 bases from J, with 9 bases between. CDR3 protein: CASSLSNRDTQYF. The CDR3 nucleotides read TGTGCCAGCAGCTTATCTAATAGGGATACGCAGTATTTT.

The V gene is TRBV6-2 or TRBV6-3, the J gene TRBJ2-1; 12 bases are a match to TRBD2. CDR3 length: 16 amino acids. In germline, CDR1 is MNHEY, CDR2 SVGEGT. The trim removed 5 bases at V and 7 bases at J, leaving 9 bases unmatched. In nucleotides, the CDR3 is TGTGCCAGCAGTCCCCTGACTAGCGGGGGCCCTAATGAGCAGTTCTTC. This sequence encodes CASSPLTSGGPNEQFF.

In DNA form, the CDR3 reads TGTGCCAGCAGTGACCGTGATAGCAATCAGCCCCAGCATTTT. It specifies CASSDRDSNQPQHF. The J gene is TRBJ1-5, the V gene TRBV6-4; no firm D call. The CDR3 runs 14 residues. CDR1 is MRHNA and CDR2 is SNTAGT in the germline V gene. V dropped 2 bases and J dropped 0 bases, with 5 bases sitting between them.

V usage is TRBV7-9 and J usage is TRBJ2-7, with 7 bases fitting TRBD2. Trimming cost V 7 bases and J 6 bases; bases outside gene matches: 12. The CDR3 length is 14 residues. Germline CDR1 SEHNR, CDR2 FQNEAQ (reference sequence). In DNA, the CDR3 is TGTGCCAGCATCAAAAGCGGGGTTTCCCCCGAGCAGTACTTC. Protein sequence: CASIKSGVSPEQYF. Supplemented by reference TRBV7-9 and TRBJ2-7, the full variable domain reads DTGVSQNPRHKITKRGQNVTFRCDPISEHNRLYWYRQTLGQGPEFLTYFQNEAQLEKSRLLSDRFSAERPKGSFSTLEIQRTEQGDSAMYLCASIKSGVSPEQYFGPGTRLTVT.

This clonotype appeared a single time. This chain uses TRBV6-2 or TRBV6-3 with TRBJ2-1; 7 bases are shared with TRBD2. The junction had 10 bases not matched to a gene; V was cut back by 7 bases and J by 7 bases. Looked up from germline, CDR1 is MNHEY and CDR2 is SVGEGT. The CDR3 is 14 residues long. CDR3 nucleotides: TGTGCCAGCACCGATCCTCCGGGGGGAAATGAGCAGTTCTTC. Translation gives CASTDPPGGNEQFF.

This clonotype has a handful of counts. The genes are TRBV5-1 and TRBJ2-5; TRBD2 matches at 7 bases. The CDR3 sequence is 15 residues long. Germline V CDR1 and CDR2: SGHRS, YFSETQ. V was pared by 0 bases and J by 2 bases, with 4 bases of the junction left unmatched. The CDR3 protein is CASSLAGTMQETQYF. The CDR3 DNA sequence: TGCGCCAGCAGCTTGGCCGGGACTATGCAAGAGACCCAGTACTTC.

This clonotype was seen a few times. The CDR3 DNA reads TGCAGTGCTAGAGACATTGCGGGGGTGATAGATACGCAGTATTTT. Translated, it gives CSARDIAGVIDTQYF. The chain links TRBV20-1 to TRBJ2-3, with 7 bases that match TRBD2. Trimming at V came to 0 bases and at J to 5 bases, leaving 8 bases not matched to a gene. CDR3 length equals 15 residues. Per germline, CDR1 DFQATT and CDR2 SNEGSKA (reference sequence).

This clonotype was observed a handful of times. The J gene is TRBJ2-5, the V gene TRBV10-2, with TRBD1 identical over 7 bases. V gave up 3 bases and J gave up 2 bases; unmatched junction bases: 6. The CDR3 is 15 amino acids. The germline gives CDR1 WSHSY, CDR2 SAAADI. Written as DNA, the CDR3 is TGCGCCAGCAGTGATCGAGGGGGCAGACAAGAGACCCAGTACTTC. Its protein is CASSDRGGRQETQYF.

The rearrangement links TRBV24-1 to TRBJ2-5, with a tentative D call TRBD1 (5 bases). CDR1 is KGHDR, CDR2 SFDVKD, per germline. CDR3 size: 14 residues. V gave up 3 bases and J gave up 11 bases, with 18 bases separating them. The chain's CDR3 is CATSDRGRWNEQYF. Here the CDR3 DNA reads TGTGCCACCAGTGATAGGGGCCGGTGGAATGAGCAGTACTTC.

The chain employs TRBV7-2 and TRBJ1-6, with D hard to call. This CDR3 comprises 13 residues. V was shortened by 8 bases and J by 6 bases, with 11 bases between the two germline ends. Germline V gives CDR1 SGHTA, CDR2 FQGNSA. CDR3 DNA: TGTGCCAGCCGACTGGAGGTTAATTCACCCCTCCACTTT. Translated: CASRLEVNSPLHF. The variable domain in full, with the rest retrieved from reference TRBV7-2 and TRBJ1-6, is GAGVSQSPSNKVTEKGKDVELRCDPISGHTALYWYRQSLGQGLEFLIYFQGNSAPDKSGLPSDRFSAERTGGSVSTLTIQRTQQEDSAVYLCASRLEVNSPLHFGNGTRLTVT.

The chain combines TRBV12-3 or TRBV12-4 with TRBJ2-2, with 9 nucleotides matching TRBD1. V trimming: 6 bases; J trimming: 7 bases; junction bases outside the gene matches: 6. The CDR3 spans 14 residues. CDR3 sequence: CASSRDRDSGELFF. In DNA, the CDR3 is TGTGCCAGCAGCCGGGACAGGGACAGCGGGGAGCTGTTTTTT.